This T cell receptor beta chain is from a study of T cell responses to AZD1222 COVID-19 vaccine. Study outcomes and limitations: Across spike, vaccine-associated CD4 TCRs were found, dominant at 160-218 and 743-854.

A remark on this clone: Its target is unknown.

Assay used: immunoSEQ multiplex PCR; TCRdb lists only in-frame clones, some missing. The sample comprises about 97,000 clones, less than 90% of which are singletons, and about 18% rests with the top ten. Germline V lookup: CDR1 SGHAT, CDR2 FQNNGV. V shed 5 bases, J shed 11 bases, and the junction held 10 bases outside the gene matches. The CDR3 runs to 15 residues. This receptor was taken from an adult in good health. This material consisted of peripheral blood, taken on day 0 of AZD1222 vaccination. The chain employs TRBV11-2 and TRBJ2-3; 13 bases map to TRBD2. CDR3 sequence reads: CASSAKAGLAGRQYF. As DNA, the CDR3 is TGTGCCAGCAGCGCGAAAGCGGGACTAGCGGGACGGCAGTATTTT.